What follows are 14 T cell receptor beta chains derived from one specimen sequenced in a study of CD8 T cells in ankylosing spondylitis. Notes on the study in general: Made up of fewer than ten highly homologous variants, a TCR beta motif appeared characteristic of ankylosing spondylitis blood.

TCRdb re-analysed the 5' RACE reads in MiXCR, keeping a single row per CDR3 protein. The sample records 330,000 or so distinct CDR3 sequences, 7% to 9% being singletons. These receptors are not linked to any known antigen. The sequenced material came from blood, either unsorted or a sorted T cell fraction (not recorded which). These receptors were collected from a male donor with ankylosing spondylitis.

This clonotype has more than one count but fewer than ten. CDR3 sequence (DNA): TGCAGCGTTCGGGGGGGTACAGATACGCAGTATTTT. This sequence encodes CSVRGGTDTQYF. The chain uses TRBV29-1 and TRBJ2-3, with 8 bases fitting TRBD2. V lost 5 bases to trimming and J lost 3 bases; unmatched junction nucleotides: 1. The CDR3 extends over 12 amino acids. CDR1 is SQVTM, CDR2 ANQGSEA, per germline.

This clonotype has a count of ten or more. V gene TRBV3-1 combines with J gene TRBJ2-5; 7 bases match TRBD2. Germline loops: CDR1 LGHDT, CDR2 YNNKEL (reference sequence). Unmatched junction bases numbered 12, after V lost 4 bases and J lost 4 bases. This CDR3 is built from 16 residues. CDR3 sequence (DNA): TGTGCCAGCAGCCCTGGACTCCCACCGGGGGGAGAGACCCAGTACTTC. As protein: CASSPGLPPGGETQYF.

Concerning this clonotype: A much larger clone differs from this one at a single base, so this may be a read error. V usage is TRBV11-2 and J usage is TRBJ2-5; TRBD2 aligns across 14 bases. V gave up 5 bases and J gave up 5 bases; unmatched junction bases: 7. The germline CDR1 and CDR2 sequences are SGHAT and FQNNGV. The CDR3 spans 16 residues. In DNA form, the CDR3 reads TGTGCCAGCAGCCTGGGACTAGCGGGAGTGGGGGAGACCCAGTACTTC. It translates to CASSLGLAGVGETQYF.

The rearrangement links TRBV5-6 to TRBJ1-5; 7 nucleotides agree with TRBD1. The junction had 6 bases not matched to a gene; V was cut back by 4 bases and J by 5 bases. The CDR3 has 14 amino acids. Per germline, CDR1 SGHDT and CDR2 YYEEEE. As DNA, the CDR3 is TGTGCCAGCAGCCTAAGACAGGGCGATCAGCCCCAGCATTTT. Translation: CASSLRQGDQPQHF.

This clonotype showed up just a few times. The V call is TRBV7-3, the J call TRBJ2-2, with D uncertain. The CDR3 is 13 residues long. Looked up from germline, CDR1 is SGHTA and CDR2 is FQGTGA. The V and J ends lost 5 bases and 0 bases respectively, with 4 bases between them. For the CDR3, the DNA is TGTGCCAGCAGCAACACGAACACCGGGGAGCTGTTTTTT. The encoded protein is CASSNTNTGELFF.

This clonotype was counted a few times. The gene calls are TRBV30 and TRBJ2-1, with 10 nucleotides matching TRBD2. Germline V CDR1 and CDR2: GTSNPN, SVGIG (reference sequence). The CDR3 is made up of 14 amino acids. The J segment lost 5 bases and the V segment lost 3 bases, leaving 4 bases of the junction unmatched. The CDR3 bases are TGTGCCTGGAGGCTAGCGGGAGCGAACAATGAGCAGTTCTTC. Its protein product is CAWRLAGANNEQFF.

This clonotype showed up many times. CDR3 nucleotide sequence: TGTGCCAGCAGTGATCCCGCGGGTTCACCCCTCCACTTT. Its protein is CASSDPAGSPLHF. V gene TRBV25-1 combines with J gene TRBJ1-6; D not resolved. CDR3 length equals 13 residues. The germline CDR1 and CDR2 sequences are MGHDK and SYGVNS. V gave up 3 bases and J gave up 9 bases, with 9 bases separating them.

This clonotype has more than one count but fewer than ten. The chain uses TRBV6-1 and TRBJ1-5; D possibly corresponds to TRBD1 (6 bases). The CDR3 is 13 amino acids. The germline gives CDR1 MNHNS, CDR2 SASEGT. The V gene lost 8 bases and the J gene lost 4 bases, with 12 bases spanning the gap. In DNA form, the CDR3 reads TGTGCCAGCCAACAGGGATTTAATCAGCCCCAGCATTTT. Translated: CASQQGFNQPQHF.

This clonotype was counted a single time. In DNA, the CDR3 is TGTGCCGGAAAAGGGACTAGCGGGGGTAACACCGGGGAGCTGTTTTTT. Its translation: CAGKGTSGGNTGELFF. The gene calls are TRBV7-6 and TRBJ2-2; 14 bases match TRBD2. CDR1 is SGHVS, CDR2 FNYEAQ, per germline. This CDR3 is built from 16 residues. V lost 11 bases, J lost 2 bases, and 7 bases stayed unmatched.

This clonotype was counted between two and nine times. The rearrangement uses TRBV20-1 and TRBJ2-3; 10 bases match TRBD2. The CDR3 sequence is 17 residues long. V trimming: 3 bases; J trimming: 1 base; junction bases outside the gene matches: 10. Germline lookup yields CDR1 DFQATT and CDR2 SNEGSKA (reference sequence). As DNA, the CDR3 is TGCAGTGCTAGGCTAGCGGGAGCGTCCGCTCGCACAGATACGCAGTATTTT. It codes for CSARLAGASARTDTQYF.

The sample holds a few counts of this clonotype. The chain carries TRBV20-1 and TRBJ1-5; possible D gene TRBD1, 6 bases. Germline-derived CDR1 and CDR2 are DFQATT and SNEGSKA (reference sequence). Deletions cut 2 bases from V and 9 bases from J, with 8 bases between. The CDR3 covers 11 residues. CDR3 residues: CSARLTGPQHF. CDR3 nucleotide sequence: TGCAGTGCTAGACTGACAGGGCCCCAGCATTTT.

The table lists this clonotype with a few counts. This chain connects TRBV28 to TRBJ1-5; D call uncertain. The V end was cut by 10 bases, the J end by 2 bases, with 9 bases between. Per the germline V gene, CDR1 is MDHEN and CDR2 is SYDVKM. The CDR3 sequence is 12 residues long. The CDR3 DNA follows: TGTGCCACCGGAGAGGGCAATCAGCCCCAGCATTTT. Translating it yields CATGEGNQPQHF.

V gene TRBV6-6 combines with J gene TRBJ1-5; D unresolved. There are 13 residues in the CDR3. The germline CDR1 and CDR2 sequences are MNHNY and SVGAGI (reference sequence). V lost 2 bases, J lost 4 bases, and 6 bases lay in between. For the CDR3, the DNA is TGTGCCAGCAGTTACGCGAAGAATCAGCCCCAGCATTTT. The encoded protein is CASSYAKNQPQHF.

This chain links TRBV20-1 with TRBJ2-3, with a possible D match to TRBD2 (6 bases). CDR3 size: 12 residues. The germline V and J ends were trimmed by 5 bases and 6 bases, with 12 bases remaining between them. CDR1 is DFQATT, CDR2 SNEGSKA, per germline (reference sequence). The CDR3 region has the DNA TGCAGTGCTGGGGACTGGCGGGATACGCAGTATTTT. Translation gives CSAGDWRDTQYF.